Listed here are 32 T cell receptor beta chains from one sample, sequenced in a study of cytomegalovirus exposure and HLA in healthy donors (dated by TCRdb to 2016 to 2017). The library relied on the immunoSEQ multiplex PCR assay. For the multiplex PCR, a mixture combining 60 forward primers for TCR Vbeta segments and 13 reverse primers for TCR Jbeta segments was used. This immuneACCESS table, as held by TCRdb, lists in-frame sequences with V and J called but not all clones. Of the missing ones, under half trace to an unresolved V gene in checked studies; the others have no known cause. Present in this sample are tens of thousands of clones, roughly 73% of which were seen just once. In total, the top ten clones hold 9.7% of the sample. Input material: PBMCs. Receptor source: a man aged 35-49 years in good health and CMV-seronegative.

The CDR3 is CASSGAAFNTEAFF. The CDR3, as DNA: TGTGCCAGCAGCGGGGCCGCATTTAACACTGAAGCTTTCTTT. The J gene is TRBJ1-1, the V gene TRBV19, with D maybe TRBD1 (5 bases). Germline V gives CDR1 LNHDA, CDR2 SQIVND (reference sequence). This CDR3 is built from 14 residues. Trimming cost V 9 bases and J 2 bases, with 16 bases left between them.

This clone has a handful of counts. The chain combines TRBV6-5 with TRBJ2-7, with unresolved D. Per germline, CDR1 MNHEY and CDR2 SVGAGI. There are 15 residues in the CDR3. The ends were cut back, 2 bases at V and 4 bases at J, with 15 bases in the middle. The CDR3 here is CASSYDSDALYEQYF. The CDR3 DNA reads TGTGCCAGCAGTTACGACTCCGATGCCCTATACGAGCAGTACTTC.

V gene TRBV6-1 combines with J gene TRBJ2-3; 9 nucleotides agree with TRBD1. The germline CDR1 and CDR2 sequences are MNHNS and SASEGT. Trimming took 4 bases from V and 3 from J; bases not matched to a gene: 2. There are 14 residues in the CDR3. The CDR3 region is CASSGDRETDTQYF. The CDR3 bases are TGTGCCAGCAGTGGGGACAGGGAAACAGATACGCAGTATTTT.

The CDR3 region is CASSQSSPGYEQYF. In DNA, the CDR3 is TGCGCCAGCAGCCAGTCCTCGCCAGGCTACGAGCAGTACTTC. The chain recombines TRBV4-1 with TRBJ2-7; the D is unclear. Trimming took off 3 bases at V and 3 bases at J, with 12 bases between the two ends. The CDR3 is 14 amino acids. Germline CDR1 and CDR2: MGHRA and YSYEKL.

V is TRBV9 and J is TRBJ2-1; the match to TRBD2 covers 12 bases. In germline, CDR1 is SGDLS, CDR2 YYNGEE. CDR3 length: 17 residues. J lost 2 bases, V lost 4 bases, and 7 bases had no gene match. The CDR3 sequence: CASSPGLAGSAYNEQFF. CDR3 sequence (DNA): TGTGCCAGCAGCCCAGGACTAGCGGGGTCCGCCTACAATGAGCAGTTCTTC.

This chain uses TRBV19 with TRBJ2-7, with D possibly being TRBD1 (6 bases). CDR1 and CDR2 from the germline V gene are LNHDA and SQIVND (reference sequence). V was clipped by 3 bases and J by 3 bases, with 15 bases between them. This CDR3 is built from 15 residues. In nucleotides, the CDR3 is TGTGCCAGTAGTATCGCCGGGACAAGCCTCTACGAGCAGTACTTC. This gives the protein CASSIAGTSLYEQYF. The variable domain in full, completed from reference TRBV19 and TRBJ2-7, reads DGGITQSPKYLFRKEGQNVTLSCEQNLNHDAMYWYRQDPGQGLRLIYYSQIVNDFQKGDIAEGYSVSREKKESFPLTVTSAQKNPTAFYLCASSIAGTSLYEQYFGPGTRLTVT.

This clone has just a few counts. The gene calls are TRBV11-2 and TRBJ1-2; TRBD1 might be the D (6 bases). With 7 bases removed from V and 2 bases from J, the gap between germline ends came to 17 bases. Germline V lookup: CDR1 SGHAT, CDR2 FQNNGV. This CDR3 has 15 amino acids. The CDR3: CASTEAGGLNYGYTF. In nucleotides, the CDR3 is TGTGCCAGCACCGAGGCGGGGGGGCTGAACTATGGCTACACCTTC.

CDR3 protein: CASSLLTSGRSEQFF. CDR3 bases: TGTGCCAGCAGTTTATTGACTAGCGGGAGATCTGAGCAGTTCTTC. The gene calls are TRBV27 and TRBJ2-1; the match to TRBD2 covers 12 bases. The germline V gene encodes CDR1 MNHEY and CDR2 SMNVEV (reference sequence). V gave up 1 base and J gave up 9 bases; unmatched junction bases: 4. The length of the CDR3 is 15 residues.

The chain has TRBV5-1 and TRBJ2-1; 8 bases fit TRBD1. Germline CDR1 reads SGHRS; CDR2 reads YFSETQ. With V trimmed by 4 bases and J by 5 bases, 14 bases remained unmatched. CDR3 size: 17 residues. The DNA of the CDR3 is TGCGCCAGCAGCCAAGGGACAGGCCTATGGGTGCACAATGAGCAGTTCTTC. This translates into CASSQGTGLWVHNEQFF.

J is TRBJ1-2 and V is TRBV18; TRBD1 might be the D (5 bases). The CDR3 covers 12 residues. Germline assignment: CDR1 KGHSH and CDR2 LQKENI. Trimming took 6 bases from V and 8 from J, leaving 13 bases between them. The CDR3, as DNA: TGTGCCAGCTCCGGCGGGGCTGGGGGCTACACCTTC. It translates to CASSGGAGGYTF.

This sequence joins TRBV28 and TRBJ2-7; 8 nucleotides agree with TRBD1. CDR1 MDHEN and CDR2 SYDVKM come from the germline V gene. V gave up 5 bases and J gave up 2 bases; unmatched junction bases: 5. The CDR3 totals 14 residues. As DNA, the CDR3 is TGTGCCAGCAGTCCCCCGGACAGGGCCTACGAGCAGTACTTC. Amino acid sequence: CASSPPDRAYEQYF.

This clone came up a few times. The rearrangement joins TRBV7-9 to TRBJ2-1; maybe TRBD2 (5 bases). CDR1 and CDR2 (germline): SEHNR, FQNEAQ (reference sequence). The CDR3 extends over 14 amino acids. V lost 2 bases to trimming and J lost 9 bases, with 14 bases between them. DNA for the CDR3: TGTGCCAGCAGCTTAAGGCGCGAGGGTACTGAGCAGTTCTTC. As protein: CASSLRREGTEQFF.

This chain joins TRBV11-2 and TRBJ2-3, with D maybe TRBD2 (6 bases). V lost 5 bases, J lost 5 bases, and 8 bases lay in between. The CDR3 totals 12 residues. From germline, CDR1 is SGHAT and CDR2 FQNNGV. CDR3 residues: CASSRSGDTQYF. As DNA, the CDR3 is TGTGCCAGCAGCCGTAGCGGAGATACGCAGTATTTT.

This clone was counted a few times. This rearrangement joins TRBV5-1 to TRBJ2-3; TRBD2 matches at 12 bases. Germline CDR1 is SGHRS and CDR2 is YFSETQ. CDR3 length equals 18 residues. The ends lost 4 bases at V and 0 bases at J; junction bases unmatched: 9. CDR3 sequence (DNA): TGCGCCAGCAGCAGCGGGACTAGCGGGCGGTCTAGCACAGATACGCAGTATTTT. Translation: CASSSGTSGRSSTDTQYF.

The genes are TRBV7-6 and TRBJ2-4; 8 bases fit TRBD1. Per germline, CDR1 SGHVS and CDR2 FNYEAQ. The V gene end was trimmed by 0 bases and the J gene end by 7 bases; junction bases not matched to a gene: 5. This CDR3 contains 15 residues. CDR3 in amino acids: CASSLARQGTNIQYF. CDR3 DNA: TGTGCCAGCAGCTTAGCAAGACAGGGGACCAACATTCAGTACTTC.

The chain recombines TRBV6-5 with TRBJ2-1; 9 positions match TRBD2. CDR1 and CDR2 (germline): MNHEY, SVGAGI. The CDR3 sequence is 16 residues long. V shed 4 bases and J 3 bases; nucleotides not matched to a gene: 7. The CDR3 loop reads CASSSLLAGFYNEQFF. CDR3 in DNA: TGTGCCAGCAGTTCCCTCCTAGCGGGATTCTACAATGAGCAGTTCTTC.

This clone has a handful of counts. The chain recombines TRBV7-2 with TRBJ1-3; unclear D gene. The CDR3 is 14 residues long. The germline gives CDR1 SGHTA, CDR2 FQGNSA. Deletions cut 5 bases from V and 3 bases from J, with 11 bases between. The CDR3 nucleotides read TGTGCCAGCAGCCCGAGAGAAAATGGAAACACCATATATTTT. Its translation: CASSPRENGNTIYF.

This clone was observed a handful of times. The rearrangement joins TRBV5-1 to TRBJ1-3; D not resolved. Germline lookup yields CDR1 SGHRS and CDR2 YFSETQ. This CDR3 region has 13 residues. V gave up 2 bases and J gave up 1 base, with 4 bases separating them. In nucleotides, the CDR3 is TGCGCCAGCAGCTTATCATCTGGAAACACCATATATTTT. Translation: CASSLSSGNTIYF.

This clone was detected a few times. The J gene is TRBJ2-7, the V gene TRBV2; D is perhaps TRBD1 (5 bases). Germline assignment: CDR1 SNHLY and CDR2 FYNNEI. V lost 10 bases, J lost 0 bases, and 16 bases lay in between. The CDR3 totals 14 residues. The CDR3 region has the DNA TGTGCCAAGCAAGGTCTCGACAGCTCCTACGAGCAGTACTTC. It translates to CAKQGLDSSYEQYF.

The chain combines TRBV5-6 with TRBJ1-3, with 7 bases aligning to TRBD1. This CDR3 region has 15 residues. V was pared by 0 bases and J by 4 bases, with 4 bases of the junction left unmatched. CDR1 SGHDT and CDR2 YYEEEE come from the germline V gene. CDR3 sequence (DNA): TGTGCCAGCAGCTTGGACAGGGGCGGAGGAAACACCATATATTTT. This sequence encodes CASSLDRGGGNTIYF.

V is TRBV28 and J is TRBJ1-5; D uncertain. CDR3 length equals 13 residues. CDR1 and CDR2 (germline): MDHEN, SYDVKM. Between the trimmed V and J ends, which lost 7 bases and 3 bases, there was a span of 10 bases. The CDR3 loop reads CASTSAVNQPQHF. The CDR3 DNA sequence: TGTGCCAGCACCTCGGCGGTCAATCAGCCCCAGCATTTT.

The rearrangement links TRBV5-6 to TRBJ2-5, with a tentative D call TRBD2 (7 bases). This CDR3 has 13 amino acids. Germline CDR1 SGHDT, CDR2 YYEEEE. V was cut by 8 bases and J by 5 bases, with 16 bases left in between. The DNA for the CDR3 is TGTGCCAGTCTGAAGGGGGGGCAGGAGACCCAGTACTTC. The encoded protein is CASLKGGQETQYF.

This clone was picked up a small number of times. The chain employs TRBV29-1 and TRBJ1-1, with 7 bases that match TRBD1. This CDR3 contains 14 residues. The ends lost 5 bases at V and 1 base at J; junction bases unmatched: 7. CDR1 is SQVTM, CDR2 ANQGSEA, per germline. The CDR3 nucleotides are TGCAGCGTTCTTCCCGGGACAGCGAACACTGAAGCTTTCTTT. The encoded protein is CSVLPGTANTEAFF.

The rearrangement uses TRBV18 and TRBJ2-2; 7 nucleotides line up with TRBD1. V shed 2 bases and J 8 bases; nucleotides not matched to a gene: 5. Per germline, CDR1 KGHSH and CDR2 LQKENI. CDR3 size: 14 residues. CDR3 bases: TGTGCCAGCTCACCATTTCGACAGGGAGGGGAGCTGTTTTTT. Translated: CASSPFRQGGELFF.

The genes are TRBV28 and TRBJ2-2, with D unresolved. The germline CDR1 and CDR2 sequences are MDHEN and SYDVKM. The ends were cut back, 9 bases at V and 1 base at J, with 12 bases in the middle. The CDR3 extends over 14 amino acids. The CDR3 reads CASAWAENTGELFF. As DNA, the CDR3 is TGTGCCAGTGCCTGGGCCGAGAACACCGGGGAGCTGTTTTTT.

The chain carries TRBV5-4 and TRBJ1-1; D gene unclear. Trimming cost V 4 bases and J 1 base, with 11 bases left between them. This CDR3 region has 14 residues. The germline V gene encodes CDR1 SGHNT and CDR2 YYREEE (reference sequence). CDR3 region: CASSPGLGNTEAFF. The CDR3 coding sequence is TGTGCCAGCAGCCCCGGACTGGGGAACACTGAAGCTTTCTTT.

The CDR3 coding sequence is TGCGCCAGCAGCCAGAGGGGACTAGCTTTTAGTACAGATACGCAGTATTTT. Translation: CASSQRGLAFSTDTQYF. The chain couples TRBV4-1 to TRBJ2-3, with TRBD2 matching 9 bases. The CDR3 loop spans 17 amino acids. With 3 bases clipped from V and 3 bases from J, the junction kept 10 bases outside the gene matches. From germline, CDR1 is MGHRA and CDR2 YSYEKL.

J is TRBJ2-5 and V is TRBV7-9; D possibly corresponds to TRBD2 (5 bases). Judging by the DNA end, TRBJ2-7 fits better; the J call may be wrong. Germline lookup yields CDR1 SEHNR and CDR2 FQNEAQ (reference sequence). CDR3 size: 13 residues. This CDR3 is CASSLGGVYEQYF. The CDR3, as DNA: TGTGCCAGCAGCTTAGGGGGAGTCTACGAGCAGTACTTC.

This clone turned up a few times. The V call is TRBV19, the J call TRBJ2-1; 8 bases map to TRBD2. V was pared by 3 bases and J by 6 bases, with 7 bases of the junction left unmatched. The CDR3 runs to 15 residues. Germline V lookup: CDR1 LNHDA, CDR2 SQIVND (reference sequence). The CDR3, as DNA: TGTGCCAGTAGTATGGTGTTAGCGGGGACCAATGAGCAGTTCTTC. Encoded protein: CASSMVLAGTNEQFF.

Notes on this clone: A far larger clone is one base from this, pointing to a likely read error. The sample has other DNA sequences that encode this CDR3 too. J is TRBJ2-7 and V is TRBV4-1; 8 bases are shared with TRBD2. This CDR3 spans 15 amino acids. V shed 0 bases, J shed 0 bases, and the junction held 1 base outside the gene matches. Germline-derived CDR1 and CDR2 are MGHRA and YSYEKL. The CDR3 sequence is CASSQESGSSYEQYF. For the CDR3, the DNA is TGCGCCAGCAGCCAAGAAAGCGGGAGCTCCTACGAGCAGTACTTC.

The chain has TRBV5-1 and TRBJ2-7; TRBD2 matches 7 bases. This CDR3 contains 15 residues. V was pared by 0 bases and J by 3 bases, with 6 bases of the junction left unmatched. Germline CDR1 reads SGHRS; CDR2 reads YFSETQ. CDR3 sequence (DNA): TGCGCCAGCAGCTTGGTGAGCGGGGATCGCTACGAGCAGTACTTC. This sequence encodes CASSLVSGDRYEQYF.

J is TRBJ1-2 and V is TRBV9, with 8 bases matching TRBD1. V was clipped by 0 bases and J by 3 bases; unmatched bases: 4. The CDR3 runs 15 residues. Per germline, CDR1 SGDLS and CDR2 YYNGEE. This CDR3 reads CASSVDSQGDYGYTF. The CDR3 nucleotides read TGTGCCAGCAGCGTAGACTCACAGGGGGACTATGGCTACACCTTC. The full variable domain, completed using reference TRBV9 and TRBJ1-2, is DSGVTQTPKHLITATGQRVTLRCSPRSGDLSVYWYQQSLDQGLQFLIQYYNGEERAKGNILERFSAQQFPDLHSELNLSSLELGDSALYFCASSVDSQGDYGYTFGSGTRLTVV.